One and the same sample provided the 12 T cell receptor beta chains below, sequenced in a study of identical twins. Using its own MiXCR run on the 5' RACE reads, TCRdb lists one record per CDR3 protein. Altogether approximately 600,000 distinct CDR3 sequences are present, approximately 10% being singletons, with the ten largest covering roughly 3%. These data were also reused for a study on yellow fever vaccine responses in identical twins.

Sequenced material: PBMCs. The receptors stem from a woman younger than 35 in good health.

CDR3 region: CASSIVGVNEQFF. The CDR3 nucleotides read TGTGCCAGTAGTATAGTGGGAGTAAATGAGCAGTTCTTC. V is TRBV19 and J is TRBJ2-1, with D maybe TRBD2 (5 bases). The CDR3 contains 13 residues. Per the germline V gene, CDR1 is LNHDA and CDR2 is SQIVND (reference sequence). V lost 1 base and J 7 bases, leaving 8 bases between the germline ends.

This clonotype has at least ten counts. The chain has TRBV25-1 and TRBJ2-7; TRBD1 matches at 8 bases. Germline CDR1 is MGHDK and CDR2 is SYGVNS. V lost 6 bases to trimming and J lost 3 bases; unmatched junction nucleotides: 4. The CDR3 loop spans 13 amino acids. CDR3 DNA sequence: TGTGCCAGCAGCAAACAGGGGGTCTACGAGCAGTACTTC. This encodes CASSKQGVYEQYF.

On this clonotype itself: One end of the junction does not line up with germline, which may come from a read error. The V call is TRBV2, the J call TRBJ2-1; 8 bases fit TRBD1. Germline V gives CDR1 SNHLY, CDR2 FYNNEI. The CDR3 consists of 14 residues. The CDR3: CASREAGGAGEQFF. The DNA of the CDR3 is TGTGCCAGCAGGGAAGCAGGGGGCGCGGGGGAGCAGTTCTTC. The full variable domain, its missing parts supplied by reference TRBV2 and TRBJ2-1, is EPEVTQTPSHQVTQMGQEVILRCVPISNHLYFYWYRQILGQKVEFLVSFYNNEISEKSEIFDDQFSVERPDGSNFTLKIRSTKLEDSAMYFCASREAGGAGEQFFGPGTRLTVL.

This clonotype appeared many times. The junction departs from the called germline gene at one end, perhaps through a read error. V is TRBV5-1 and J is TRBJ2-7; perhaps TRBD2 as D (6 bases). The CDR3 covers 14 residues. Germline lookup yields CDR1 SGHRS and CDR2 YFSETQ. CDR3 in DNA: TGTGCCAGCAGTTTAGGAGGGAGTTCCTACGAGCAGTACTTC. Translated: CASSLGGSSYEQYF.

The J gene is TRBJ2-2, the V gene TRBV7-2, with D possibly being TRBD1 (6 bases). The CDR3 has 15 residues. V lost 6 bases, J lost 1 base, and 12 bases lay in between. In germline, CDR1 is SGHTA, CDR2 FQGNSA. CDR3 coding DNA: TGTGCCAGCAGGTCCGGGACATGGAACACCGGGGAGCTGTTTTTT. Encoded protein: CASRSGTWNTGELFF.

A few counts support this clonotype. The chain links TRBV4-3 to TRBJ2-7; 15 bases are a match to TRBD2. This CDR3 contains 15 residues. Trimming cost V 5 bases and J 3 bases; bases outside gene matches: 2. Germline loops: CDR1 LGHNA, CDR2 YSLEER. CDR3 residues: CASSEGLAGGYEQYF. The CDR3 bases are TGCGCCAGCAGCGAGGGACTAGCGGGGGGCTACGAGCAGTACTTC.

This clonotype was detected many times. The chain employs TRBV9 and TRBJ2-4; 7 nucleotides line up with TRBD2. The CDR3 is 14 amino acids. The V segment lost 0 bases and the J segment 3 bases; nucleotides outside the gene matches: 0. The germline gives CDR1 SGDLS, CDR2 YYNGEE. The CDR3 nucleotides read TGTGCCAGCAGCGTAGGGGGGGGCAAAAACATTCAGTACTTC. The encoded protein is CASSVGGGKNIQYF. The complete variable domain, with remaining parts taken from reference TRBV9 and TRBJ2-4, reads DSGVTQTPKHLITATGQRVTLRCSPRSGDLSVYWYQQSLDQGLQFLIQYYNGEERAKGNILERFSAQQFPDLHSELNLSSLELGDSALYFCASSVGGGKNIQYFGAGTRLSVL.

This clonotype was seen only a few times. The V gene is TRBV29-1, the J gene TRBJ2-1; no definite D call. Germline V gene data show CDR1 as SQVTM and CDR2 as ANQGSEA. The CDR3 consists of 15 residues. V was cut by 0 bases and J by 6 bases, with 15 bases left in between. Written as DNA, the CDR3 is TGCAGCGTTGAAGAATGGGTTTCATTCTCCAATGAGCAGTTCTTC. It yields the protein CSVEEWVSFSNEQFF.

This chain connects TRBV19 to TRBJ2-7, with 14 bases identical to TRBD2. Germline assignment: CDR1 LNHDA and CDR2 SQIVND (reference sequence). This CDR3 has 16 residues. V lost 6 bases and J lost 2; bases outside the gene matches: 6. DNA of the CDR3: TGTGCCAGTAGCCCCGGGACTAGCGGGAGAACCTACGAGCAGTACTTC. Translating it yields CASSPGTSGRTYEQYF.

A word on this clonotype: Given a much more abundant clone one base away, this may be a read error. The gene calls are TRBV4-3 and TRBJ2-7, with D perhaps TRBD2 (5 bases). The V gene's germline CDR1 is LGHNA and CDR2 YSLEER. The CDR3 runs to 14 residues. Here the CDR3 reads CTSSQGLIPYEQYF. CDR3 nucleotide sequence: TGCACCAGCAGCCAAGGACTGATTCCCTACGAGCAGTACTTC.

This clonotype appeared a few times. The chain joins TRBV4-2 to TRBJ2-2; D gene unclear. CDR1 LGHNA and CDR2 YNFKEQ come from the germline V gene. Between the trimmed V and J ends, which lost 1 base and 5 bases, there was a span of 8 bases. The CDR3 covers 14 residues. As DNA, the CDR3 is TGTGCCAGCAGCCAAGCGCAGGAAACCGGGGAGCTGTTTTTT. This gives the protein CASSQAQETGELFF.

CDR3 nucleotide sequence: TGTGCCAGCAGCCAAGAACTAGCGGGGGCCCTCGGGGGGGAGCTGTTTTTT. Protein: CASSQELAGALGGELFF. V and J are TRBV4-2 and TRBJ2-2, with 11 bases matching TRBD2. This CDR3 has 17 amino acids. Germline CDR1 is LGHNA and CDR2 is YNFKEQ. V lost 0 bases, J lost 8 bases, and 8 bases stayed unmatched.